The 9 T cell receptor beta chains reported below all come from one sample, sequenced in a study of graft-versus-host responses after intestinal transplantation. Assay used: immunoSEQ multiplex PCR; TCRdb lists only in-frame clones, some missing. Of about 70,000 clones detected, less than 95% appear once; the ten largest clones hold about 1.3%. What these receptors recognize is not known. The sample consisted of unstimulated CD8+ T cells sorted from spleen or lymph node cells, taken before intestinal transplant. These receptors were obtained from a human donor who received an intestinal transplant.

The J gene is TRBJ1-1, the V gene TRBV13, with no clear D. Per the germline V gene, CDR1 is PRHDT and CDR2 is FYEKMQ (reference sequence). V was clipped by 1 base and J by 0 bases, with 9 bases between them. The CDR3 covers 15 residues. The CDR3 DNA reads TGTGCCAGCAGCTTAGCCTCCACAATGAACACTGAAGCTTTCTTT. It encodes CASSLASTMNTEAFF.

The count of this clone is one. The chain is built from TRBV27 and TRBJ1-2; D perhaps matches TRBD1 (5 bases). CDR3 length: 14 residues. The V and J ends lost 2 bases and 6 bases respectively, with 13 bases between them. The V gene's germline CDR1 is MNHEY and CDR2 SMNVEV (reference sequence). The CDR3 nucleotides read TGTGCCAGCAGTTTAAGTCAGGGTTCCCATGGCTACACCTTC. Protein: CASSLSQGSHGYTF.

This clone has a single count. V usage is TRBV18 and J usage is TRBJ1-6, with 11 positions matching TRBD1. Losses at the gene ends were 1 base for V and 10 bases for J; bases not matched to a gene: 6. CDR1 is KGHSH, CDR2 LQKENI, per germline. The CDR3 is 16 amino acids. CDR3 coding DNA: TGTGCCAGCTCACCACGGGCCGGGACAGGGGGGTCACCCCTCCACTTT. It translates to CASSPRAGTGGSPLHF.

For the CDR3, the DNA is TGTGCCAGCAGCTGGGGGACAGTGAACACTGAAGCTTTCTTT. It yields the protein CASSWGTVNTEAFF. This chain connects TRBV7-8 to TRBJ1-1; 7 positions match TRBD1. The V segment lost 4 bases and the J segment 0 bases; nucleotides outside the gene matches: 2. The CDR3 is made up of 14 amino acids. Per germline, CDR1 SGHVS and CDR2 FQNEAQ.

This rearrangement joins TRBV7-9 to TRBJ1-1; D call uncertain. This CDR3 is built from 13 residues. Trimming pared 2 bases from V and 4 bases from J, leaving 8 bases between. Germline V gene lookup returns CDR1 SEHNR and CDR2 FQNEAQ (reference sequence). CDR3 loop: CASSLSPSTEAFF. Written as DNA, the CDR3 is TGTGCCAGCAGCTTAAGTCCGAGCACTGAAGCTTTCTTT.

The V gene is TRBV11-2, the J gene TRBJ2-1; unclear D gene. CDR3 length: 13 amino acids. Germline V gives CDR1 SGHAT, CDR2 FQNNGV. Between the trimmed V and J ends, which lost 11 bases and 2 bases, there was a span of 13 bases. CDR3 coding DNA: TGTGCCTGCGCGGCAGTAGCCTACAATGAGCAGTTCTTC. It codes for CACAAVAYNEQFF.

The chain carries TRBV9 and TRBJ2-2; TRBD1 matches at 10 bases. CDR1 SGDLS and CDR2 YYNGEE come from the germline V gene. The CDR3 runs 16 residues. V shed 3 bases and J 3 bases; nucleotides not matched to a gene: 5. CDR3 sequence (DNA): TGTGCCAGCAGCGGGAGGGGACAGGGGTACACCGGGGAGCTGTTTTTT. It specifies CASSGRGQGYTGELFF.

The chain recombines TRBV27 with TRBJ2-7, with 7 bases lining up with TRBD2. After removal of 2 bases from V and 2 bases from J, the junction contained 3 bases not matched to a gene. CDR3 length equals 14 residues. CDR1 is MNHEY, CDR2 SMNVEV, per germline (reference sequence). This CDR3 reads CASSLGGVTYEQYF. The CDR3 DNA reads as TGTGCCAGCAGTTTAGGGGGGGTAACCTACGAGCAGTACTTC.

The genes are TRBV5-1 and TRBJ1-1; D may be TRBD1 (5 bases). V gave up 4 bases and J gave up 1 base, with 11 bases separating them. This CDR3 region has 14 residues. Germline V CDR1 and CDR2: SGHRS, YFSETQ. CDR3 amino acids: CASSMDTGNTEAFF. CDR3 coding DNA: TGCGCCAGCAGCATGGATACAGGGAACACTGAAGCTTTCTTT.